This TCR beta chain stems from a study of T cell changes during pregnancy in multiple sclerosis. This CDR3 is 16 amino acids long. J gave up 5 bases and V 1 base, and 11 bases lay outside the gene matches. Germline assignment: CDR1 SGHNT and CDR2 YYREEE (reference sequence). TCRdb keeps only in-frame clones here, not all; method: immunoSEQ multiplex PCR. This table holds roughly 63,000 clones, 90% found once. This sequence originates from a female donor in good health, enrolled as a control in a pregnancy study. The rearrangement joins TRBV5-4 to TRBJ2-5; TRBD1 matches at 7 bases. Here the sequenced sample was peripheral blood, taken in the second trimester of pregnancy. In DNA form, the CDR3 reads TGTGCCAGCAGCTTGTCCCGGGACAGCCGCCCTGAGACCCAGTACTTC. It encodes CASSLSRDSRPETQYF.